The clone carrying this T cell receptor (beta chain) was counted many times. The sample comes from a study of regulatory T cells in long-lasting Graves disease. The time point denotes: persistent/refractory GD, antithyroid drugs over 5 years with positive TRAb. With RNA extracted from PBMCs as input, the TCR library was made. Construction of the TCR beta libraries employed iRepertoire HTBI primers in conjunction with Arm-PCR of CDR3 regions. TCRdb re-called the multiplex PCR reads through MiXCR, storing one row per CDR3 protein. This sample yields 300,000 to 500,000 distinct CDR3 sequences, of which roughly 20% are seen a single time; around 20% belongs to the top ten. Germline V CDR1 and CDR2: SGHTA, FQGNSA. CDR3 length: 17 amino acids. With 1 base removed from V and 2 bases from J, the gap between germline ends came to 18 bases.

The chain employs TRBV7-2 and TRBJ2-7; the D gene is possibly TRBD1 (6 bases). Source: peripheral blood mononuclear cells (PBMCs), taken when the disease was refractory, from a patient treated with antithyroid drugs. The sequence derives from a female donor with Graves disease. Here the CDR3 DNA reads TGTGCCAGCAGCTTAGGATATGGGGGCAGGGAGACCTACGAGCAGTACTTC. Translation: CASSLGYGGRETYEQYF.